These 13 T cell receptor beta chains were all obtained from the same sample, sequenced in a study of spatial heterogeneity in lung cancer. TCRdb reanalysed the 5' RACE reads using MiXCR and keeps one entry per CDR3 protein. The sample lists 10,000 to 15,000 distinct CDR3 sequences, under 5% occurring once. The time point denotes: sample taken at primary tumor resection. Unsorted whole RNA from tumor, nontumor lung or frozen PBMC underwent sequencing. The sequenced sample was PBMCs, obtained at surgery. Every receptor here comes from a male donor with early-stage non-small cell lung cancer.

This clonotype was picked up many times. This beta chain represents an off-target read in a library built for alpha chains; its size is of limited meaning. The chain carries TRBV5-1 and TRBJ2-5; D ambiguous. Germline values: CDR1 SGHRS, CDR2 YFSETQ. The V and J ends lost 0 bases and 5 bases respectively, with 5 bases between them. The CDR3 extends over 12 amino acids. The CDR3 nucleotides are TGCGCCAGCAGCTTGGCTCTGGAGACCCAGTACTTC. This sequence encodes CASSLALETQYF.

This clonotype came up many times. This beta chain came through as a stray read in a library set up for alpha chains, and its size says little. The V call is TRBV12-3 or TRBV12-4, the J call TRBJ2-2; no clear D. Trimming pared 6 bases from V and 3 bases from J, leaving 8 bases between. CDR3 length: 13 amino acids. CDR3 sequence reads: CASRPPYTGELFF. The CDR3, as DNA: TGTGCCAGCAGACCCCCCTACACCGGGGAGCTGTTTTTT.

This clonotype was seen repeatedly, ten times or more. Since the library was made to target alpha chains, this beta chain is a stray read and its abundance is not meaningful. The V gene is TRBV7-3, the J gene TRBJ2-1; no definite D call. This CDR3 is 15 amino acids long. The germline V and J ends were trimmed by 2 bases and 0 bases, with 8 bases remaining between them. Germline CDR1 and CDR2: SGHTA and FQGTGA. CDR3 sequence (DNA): TGTGCCAGCAGCTTAGGCACGAGCTCCTACAATGAGCAGTTCTTC. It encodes CASSLGTSSYNEQFF.

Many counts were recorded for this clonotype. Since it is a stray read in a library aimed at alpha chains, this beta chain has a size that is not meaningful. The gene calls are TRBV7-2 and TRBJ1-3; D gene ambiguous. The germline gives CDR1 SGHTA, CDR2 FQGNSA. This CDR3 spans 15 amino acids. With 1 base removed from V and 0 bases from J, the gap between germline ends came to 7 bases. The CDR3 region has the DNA TGTGCCAGCAGCTTAGGAGGCAGCTCTGGAAACACCATATATTTT. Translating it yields CASSLGGSSGNTIYF. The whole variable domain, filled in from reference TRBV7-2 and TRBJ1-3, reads GAGVSQSPSNKVTEKGKDVELRCDPISGHTALYWYRQSLGQGLEFLIYFQGNSAPDKSGLPSDRFSAERTGGSVSTLTIQRTQQEDSAVYLCASSLGGSSGNTIYFGEGSWLTVV.

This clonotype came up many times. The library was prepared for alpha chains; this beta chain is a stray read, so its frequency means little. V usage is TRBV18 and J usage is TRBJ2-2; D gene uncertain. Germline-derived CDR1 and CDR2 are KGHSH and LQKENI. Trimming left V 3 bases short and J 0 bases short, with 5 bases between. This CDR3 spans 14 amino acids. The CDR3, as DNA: TGTGCCAGCTCACCGGGGACGAACACCGGGGAGCTGTTTTTT. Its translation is CASSPGTNTGELFF.

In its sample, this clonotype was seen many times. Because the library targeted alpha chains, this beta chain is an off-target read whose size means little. This CDR3 reads CASSQDRGPTYEQYF. CDR3 in DNA: TGTGCCAGCAGCCAAGATCGTGGTCCTACCTACGAGCAGTACTTC. This chain uses TRBV4-2 with TRBJ2-7; D call uncertain. Germline assignment: CDR1 LGHNA and CDR2 YNFKEQ. The CDR3 consists of 15 residues. Trimming pared 0 bases from V and 2 bases from J, leaving 11 bases between.

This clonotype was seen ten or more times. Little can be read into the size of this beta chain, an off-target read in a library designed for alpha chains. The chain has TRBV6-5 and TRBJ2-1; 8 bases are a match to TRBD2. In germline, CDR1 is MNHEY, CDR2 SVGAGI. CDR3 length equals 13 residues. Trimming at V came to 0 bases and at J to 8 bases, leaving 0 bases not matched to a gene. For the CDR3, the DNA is TGTGCCAGCAGTTACTCGCGGGGGGATGAGCAGTTCTTC. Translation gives CASSYSRGDEQFF.

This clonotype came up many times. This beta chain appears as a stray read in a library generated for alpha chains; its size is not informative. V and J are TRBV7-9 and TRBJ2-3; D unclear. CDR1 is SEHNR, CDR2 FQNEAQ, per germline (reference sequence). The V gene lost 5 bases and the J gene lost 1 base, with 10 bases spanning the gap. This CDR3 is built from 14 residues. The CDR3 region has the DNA TGTGCCAGCAGCCCGTTGACCCGCACAGATACGCAGTATTTT. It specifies CASSPLTRTDTQYF.

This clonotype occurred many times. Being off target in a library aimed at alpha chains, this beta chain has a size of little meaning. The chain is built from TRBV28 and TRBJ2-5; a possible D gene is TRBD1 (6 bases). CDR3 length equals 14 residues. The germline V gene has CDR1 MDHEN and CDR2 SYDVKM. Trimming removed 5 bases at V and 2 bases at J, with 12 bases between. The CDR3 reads CASSGGQFQETQYF. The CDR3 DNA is TGTGCCAGCAGTGGTGGACAGTTTCAAGAGACCCAGTACTTC.

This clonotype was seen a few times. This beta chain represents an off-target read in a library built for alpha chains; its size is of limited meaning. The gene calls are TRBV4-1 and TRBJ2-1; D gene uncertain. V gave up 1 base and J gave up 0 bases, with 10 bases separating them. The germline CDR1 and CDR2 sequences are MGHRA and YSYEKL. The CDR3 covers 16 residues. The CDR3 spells CASSQGWQSSYNEQFF. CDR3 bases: TGCGCCAGCAGCCAAGGTTGGCAGAGCTCCTACAATGAGCAGTTCTTC.

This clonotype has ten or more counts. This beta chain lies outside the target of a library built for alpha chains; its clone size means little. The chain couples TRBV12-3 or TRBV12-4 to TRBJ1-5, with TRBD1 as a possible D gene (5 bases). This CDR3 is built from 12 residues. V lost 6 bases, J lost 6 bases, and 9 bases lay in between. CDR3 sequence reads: CASSPQGQPQHF. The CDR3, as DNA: TGTGCCAGCAGCCCTCAGGGTCAGCCCCAGCATTTT.

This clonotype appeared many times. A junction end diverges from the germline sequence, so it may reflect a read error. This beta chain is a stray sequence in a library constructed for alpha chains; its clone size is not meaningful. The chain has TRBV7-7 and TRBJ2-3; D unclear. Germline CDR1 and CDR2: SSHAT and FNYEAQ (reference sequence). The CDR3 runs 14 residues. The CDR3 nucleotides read TGTGCTAGCAGCTTAGAGGCGGGCACAGATACGCAGTATTTT. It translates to CASSLEAGTDTQYF.

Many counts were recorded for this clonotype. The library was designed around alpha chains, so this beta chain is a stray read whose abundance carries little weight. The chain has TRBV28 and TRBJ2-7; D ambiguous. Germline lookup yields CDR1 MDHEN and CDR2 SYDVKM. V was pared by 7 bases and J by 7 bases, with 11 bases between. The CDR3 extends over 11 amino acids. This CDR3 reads CASMGRGEQYF. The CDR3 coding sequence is TGTGCCAGCATGGGCCGTGGTGAGCAGTACTTC. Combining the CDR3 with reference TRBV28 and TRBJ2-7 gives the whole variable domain DVKVTQSSRYLVKRTGEKVFLECVQDMDHENMFWYRQDPGLGLRLIYFSYDVKMKEKGDIPEGYSVSREKKERFSLILESASTNQTSMYLCASMGRGEQYFGPGTRLTVT.